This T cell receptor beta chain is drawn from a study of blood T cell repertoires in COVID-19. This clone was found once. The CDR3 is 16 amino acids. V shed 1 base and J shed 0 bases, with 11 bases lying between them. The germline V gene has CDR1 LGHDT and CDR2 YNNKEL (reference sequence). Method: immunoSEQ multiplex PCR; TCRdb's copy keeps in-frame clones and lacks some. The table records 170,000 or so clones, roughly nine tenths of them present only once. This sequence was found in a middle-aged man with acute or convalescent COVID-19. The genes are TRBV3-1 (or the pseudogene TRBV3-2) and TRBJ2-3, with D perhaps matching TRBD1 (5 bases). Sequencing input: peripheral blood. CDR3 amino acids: CASSQAQGRSTDTQYF. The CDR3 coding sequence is TGTGCCAGCAGCCAAGCCCAGGGAAGGAGCACAGATACGCAGTATTTT.